This is a list of T cell receptor beta chains from one sample in a study of blood T cell repertoires in COVID-19. Produced via immunoSEQ multiplex PCR; TCRdb's table is partial and in-frame only. The sample has 250,000 to 300,000 clones; roughly 90% are singletons. The specimen sequenced was peripheral blood. The receptors originated from a woman in her 30s with COVID-19, enrolled during active disease. CDR3s include the opening cysteine and the closing phenylalanine or tryptophan. A D gene is named only where the DNA matches it firmly. Not every row has a clone size; where given, it reads once, few, many or a size class.

NA	TRBV15	NA	TRBJ1-2	CATSTPGEAEGYTF	TGTGCCACCAGCACTCCCGGGGAGGCGGAAGGCTACACCTTC
TRBD1	TRBV19	NA	TRBJ2-6	CASSSAGGSGANVLTF	TGTGCCAGTAGTTCGGCAGGGGGCTCTGGGGCCAACGTCCTGACTTTC
NA	TRBV6-5	NA	TRBJ1-2	CASMVGRANYGYTF	TGTGCCAGCATGGTGGGCAGGGCTAACTATGGCTACACCTTC
NA	TRBV28	NA	TRBJ2-3	CASSLGAGASGDTQYF	TGTGCCAGCAGTTTAGGGGCGGGGGCTTCCGGAGATACGCAGTATTTT
TRBD2	TRBV10-3	NA	TRBJ2-3	CAISGQASGTDTQYF	TGTGCCATCAGTGGACAGGCTAGCGGGACAGATACGCAGTATTTT
NA	TRBV9	NA	TRBJ2-7	CASSVGAQGGEQYF	TGTGCCAGCAGCGTAGGGGCTCAGGGGGGCGAGCAGTACTTC
NA	TRBV19	NA	TRBJ1-5	CASTPRTVNNQPQHF	TGTGCCAGTACCCCTAGGACAGTTAACAATCAGCCCCAGCATTTT
TRBD1	TRBV28	few	TRBJ1-4	CASSLYAVGQGEEKLFF	TGTGCCAGCAGTTTATACGCCGTAGGGCAGGGGGAGGAAAAACTGTTTTTT
TRBD2	TRBV30	many	TRBJ2-3	CAWSVVSGSSTDTQYF	TGTGCCTGGAGTGTTGTGAGCGGGAGTTCCACAGATACGCAGTATTTT
NA	TRBV28	NA	TRBJ1-5	CASSPPQGSYWQPQHF	TGTGCCAGCAGTCCGCCGCAGGGGTCATATTGGCAGCCCCAGCATTTT
NA	TRBV9	NA	TRBJ1-1	CASSVGGSQPEAFF	TGTGCCAGCAGCGTAGGTGGGAGTCAACCTGAAGCTTTCTTT
TRBD1	TRBV11-2	NA	TRBJ1-5	CASSAGQPGNQPQHF	TGTGCCAGCAGCGCGGGACAGCCCGGCAATCAGCCCCAGCATTTT
NA	TRBV5-6	NA	TRBJ2-7	CASSSFGSEQYF	TGTGCCAGCAGCTCCTTTGGGAGCGAGCAGTACTTC
NA	TRBV10-3	NA	TRBJ1-1	CAISASGLAGEAFF	TGTGCCATCAGTGCGTCGGGACTTGCTGGTGAAGCTTTCTTT
NA	TRBV7-9	NA	TRBJ1-1	CASSYPGRGGTEAFF	TGTGCCAGCAGCTACCCCGGGAGGGGCGGCACTGAAGCTTTCTTT
NA	TRBV11-1	NA	TRBJ2-1	CASSGQRSNNEQFF	TGTGCCAGCAGTGGCCAGCGGTCTAACAATGAGCAGTTCTTC
NA	TRBV7-2	NA	TRBJ2-7	CASSSPGVGEQYF	TGTGCCAGCAGCTCCCCAGGGGTGGGCGAGCAGTACTTC
TRBD2	TRBV27	NA	TRBJ2-1	CASSRYSGRTIDNEQFF	TGTGCCAGCAGTCGGTATAGCGGGAGGACAATCGACAATGAGCAGTTCTTC
TRBD2	TRBV7-8	NA	TRBJ2-7	CASTVGGGFEQYF	TGTGCCAGCACCGTTGGCGGGGGGTTCGAGCAGTACTTC
NA	TRBV10-1	NA	TRBJ2-7	CASSDQTSGEQYF	TGCGCCAGCAGTGACCAAACCTCGGGAGAGCAGTACTTC
TRBD1	TRBV18	NA	TRBJ2-3	CASSPGQGARDTQYF	TGTGCCAGCTCACCAGGTCAGGGGGCGCGAGATACGCAGTATTTT
NA	TRBV5-4	NA	TRBJ1-3	CASTWGPGNTIYF	TGTGCCAGCACCTGGGGGCCCGGAAACACCATATATTTT
NA	TRBV27	NA	TRBJ1-2	CASSPREGYGYTF	TGTGCCAGCAGTCCCAGGGAGGGGTATGGCTACACCTTC